The clone carrying this TCR beta chain was recorded a few times. The target antigen is unknown. Other DNA sequences of this sample code for an identical CDR3. Sequencing targeted expressed TCRB transcripts, as all isolated RNA had been reverse transcribed. Data came from immunoSEQ multiplex PCR; TCRdb stores just in-frame clones and leaves some out. The sample records almost 350,000 clones, roughly a fifth being singletons. This sample was included in a study of beta chain features in type 1 diabetes. Findings and caveats of the study: At VDJ recombination sites, type 1 diabetes patients had fewer insertions and more deleted nucleotides. People with Type 1 diabetes carried modestly yet significantly shorter TCRB CDR3s in all four CD4+ subsets.

Each donor gave one heparinised blood draw averaging roughly 100 mL. Stem cell-like memory, regulatory, central memory and naive CD4+ cells were sorted via CD45RO/CCR7/CD25/CD127/CD95/CD27. Germline lookup yields CDR1 LNHNV and CDR2 YYDKDF (reference sequence). CDR3 length equals 14 residues. Trimming pared 0 bases from V and 4 bases from J, leaving 10 bases between. The sample was naive CD4+ T cells from blood. The receptor was isolated from a woman aged 18-35 years in good health. This chain joins TRBV15 and TRBJ2-7, with a tentative D call TRBD2 (5 bases). This CDR3 is CATSRDRGSYEQYF. The CDR3 DNA reads as TGTGCCACCAGCAGAGATAGAGGGTCGTACGAGCAGTACTTC. Looking up the rest from reference TRBV15 and TRBJ2-7 gives the full variable domain: DAMVIQNPRYQVTQFGKPVTLSCSQTLNHNVMYWYQQKSSQAPKLLFHYYDKDFNNEADTPDNFQSRRPNTSFCFLDIRSPGLGDTAMYLCATSRDRGSYEQYFGPGTRLTVT.